This T cell receptor beta chain is from a study of T-cell memory formation after mild COVID-19. Study results and caveats: Whether second-wave clones peaking at day 37 were SARS-CoV-2 specific went unconfirmed. Whereas later expanders leaned CD4+, clones contracting day 15 to 85 showed a balanced CD4/CD8 makeup. Shrinking CD4+ clones resided mostly in CM and EM, and CD8+ ones in EMRA.

Germline lookup yields CDR1 SGHTA and CDR2 FQGTGA. V was shortened by 2 bases and J by 6 bases, with 13 bases between the two germline ends. The length of the CDR3 is 15 residues. Of note for this clonotype: The antigen is undetermined.

It was 5'RACE with constant-segment primers that produced the TCR alpha and TCR beta cDNA libraries, which carried sample barcodes and UMIs. Each CDR3 protein is one row after TCRdb ran MiXCR on the 5' RACE reads. Here the sample spans approximately 300,000 distinct CDR3 sequences, 15% being singletons. The sequence came from a man aged 18 to 29 who had mild COVID-19 (a few samples of this study predate the infection). Cell type and time point are not known. The chain joins TRBV7-3 to TRBJ2-2; the D gene is possibly TRBD1 (7 bases). Sequencing used PBMCs or a T cell subset sorted from them (not recorded which). The CDR3 reads CASSLWRGRPGELFF. The CDR3 DNA reads TGTGCCAGCAGCTTATGGAGGGGGCGCCCCGGGGAGCTGTTTTTT. The variable domain in full, with the rest retrieved from reference TRBV7-3 and TRBJ2-2, is GAGVSQTPSNKVTEKGKYVELRCDPISGHTALYWYRQSLGQGPEFLIYFQGTGAADDSGLPNDRFFAVRPEGSVSTLKIQRTERGDSAVYLCASSLWRGRPGELFFGEGSRLTVL.